Reported below is one T cell receptor (beta chain). The antigen remains undetermined. Libraries were prepared by immunoSEQ multiplex PCR; TCRdb keeps only in-frame clonotypes and omits some of them. The table includes tens of thousands of clones, roughly 79% detected once. The time point was: week 23, last vaccination. The vaccine gave 300 ug of a 20-mer mutant IDH1 peptide subcutaneously per dose. Those who donated had recent WHO grade 3 or 4 IDH1-mutant, ATRX-lost astrocytomas. This specimen belongs to a study of a mutant IDH1 vaccine in newly diagnosed glioma. Study-wide background: Most patients had radiochemotherapy with temozolomide before enrollment; others had one alone. Study-level results: Less than 95% of patients showed vaccine-induced immune responses across multiple MHC alleles. It seemed that pseudoprogression was not linked to changes in the top peripheral T cell clonotypes.

The CDR3 spans 14 residues. Germline lookup yields CDR1 MNHNS and CDR2 SASEGT. Between the trimmed V and J ends, which lost 6 bases and 7 bases, there was a span of 13 bases. Material: PBMCs, obtained from a glioma patient whose treatment included an IDH1 peptide vaccine. The receptor was derived from a woman aged 40 to 50 with glioma. Some clones in this sample may be carry-over from other donors' samples. This chain links TRBV6-1 with TRBJ1-6, with a weak D call TRBD1 (5 bases). The CDR3 DNA reads TGTGCCAGCAGAAGAGACAGACTAAATTCACCCCTCCACTTT. Translated, it gives CASRRDRLNSPLHF.